The next 8 T cell receptor beta chains were all read from a single sample in a study of cytomegalovirus exposure and HLA in healthy donors. The study ran its PCR with 60 Vbeta and 13 Jbeta primers. Sequencing was performed with immunoSEQ multiplex PCR; in TCRdb, only in-frame clones are kept and a portion is missing. Seen here are 95,000 to 150,000 clones, over 50% observed once, and the top ten hold about 8.9%. The sample consisted of PBMCs. These receptors came from a woman aged 40 to 49 in good health and CMV-seropositive.

This clone was recorded once. This chain joins TRBV28 and TRBJ2-7, with 9 bases identical to TRBD1. Germline CDR1 reads MDHEN; CDR2 reads SYDVKM. V shed 6 bases and J 4 bases; nucleotides not matched to a gene: 10. CDR3 length equals 15 residues. The CDR3 loop is CASSTSGQGYYEQYF. In DNA, the CDR3 is TGTGCCAGCAGCACCTCGGGACAGGGATATTACGAGCAGTACTTC.

The sample holds one count of this clone. The chain is built from TRBV6-6 and TRBJ2-7, with 10 bases matching TRBD2. This CDR3 spans 16 amino acids. V was clipped by 2 bases and J by 3 bases; unmatched bases: 7. CDR1 and CDR2 from the germline V gene are MNHNY and SVGAGI (reference sequence). CDR3 sequence: CASSYGMASGSYEQYF. CDR3 nucleotide sequence: TGTGCCAGCAGTTACGGTATGGCTAGCGGGAGCTACGAGCAGTACTTC.

The gene calls are TRBV4-1 and TRBJ2-1; 10 bases line up with TRBD2. The CDR3 covers 19 residues. V lost 0 bases and J lost 6; bases outside the gene matches: 14. The germline V gene encodes CDR1 MGHRA and CDR2 YSYEKL. As DNA, the CDR3 is TGCGCCAGCAGCCAAGATCGGGGTGAAGCGGGAGGGCCCCGCAATGAGCAGTTCTTC. Encoded protein: CASSQDRGEAGGPRNEQFF.

The chain employs TRBV7-2 and TRBJ1-6; 7 bases map to TRBD1. Germline loops: CDR1 SGHTA, CDR2 FQGNSA. J lost 7 bases, V lost 3 bases, and 6 bases had no gene match. The CDR3 has 15 residues. The CDR3 DNA sequence: TGTGCCAGCAGCTTGCTACAGGGGACCAATTCACCCCTCCACTTT. Its protein is CASSLLQGTNSPLHF.

V is TRBV5-5 and J is TRBJ1-1; 9 nucleotides align to TRBD1. Germline lookup yields CDR1 SGHKS and CDR2 YYEKEE (reference sequence). V shed 2 bases and J 4 bases; nucleotides not matched to a gene: 6. The CDR3 is 15 amino acids. The CDR3 DNA sequence: TGTGCCAGCAGCTTTAACAGGGGGCGGGTCACTGAAGCTTTCTTT. Protein: CASSFNRGRVTEAFF.

The gene calls are TRBV6-5 and TRBJ1-2, with D perhaps TRBD1 (6 bases). The CDR3 is 13 residues long. The germline gives CDR1 MNHEY, CDR2 SVGAGI. V lost 6 bases to trimming and J lost 1 base, with 9 bases between them. The CDR3 here is CASRLDSNYGYTF. For the CDR3, the DNA is TGTGCCAGCAGATTGGACAGTAACTATGGCTACACCTTC.

A remark on this clone: The junction shows a germline mismatch at one end, possibly a read error. The chain couples TRBV2 to TRBJ2-7; 10 bases match TRBD2. The CDR3 loop spans 14 amino acids. Per the germline V gene, CDR1 is SNHLY and CDR2 is FYNNEI. CDR3 bases: TGTGCCAGCAGTCAAGCGGGAGGGGGCTACGAGCAGTACTTC. The encoded protein is CASSQAGGGYEQYF.

The V gene is TRBV4-1, the J gene TRBJ2-7; 7 bases line up with TRBD1. Per germline, CDR1 MGHRA and CDR2 YSYEKL. CDR3 size: 16 residues. The trim removed 0 bases at V and 2 bases at J, leaving 7 bases unmatched. CDR3 nucleotides: TGCGCCAGCAGCCAAGATTTCGGACAGGCCGCCTACGAGCAGTACTTC. This codes for CASSQDFGQAAYEQYF.